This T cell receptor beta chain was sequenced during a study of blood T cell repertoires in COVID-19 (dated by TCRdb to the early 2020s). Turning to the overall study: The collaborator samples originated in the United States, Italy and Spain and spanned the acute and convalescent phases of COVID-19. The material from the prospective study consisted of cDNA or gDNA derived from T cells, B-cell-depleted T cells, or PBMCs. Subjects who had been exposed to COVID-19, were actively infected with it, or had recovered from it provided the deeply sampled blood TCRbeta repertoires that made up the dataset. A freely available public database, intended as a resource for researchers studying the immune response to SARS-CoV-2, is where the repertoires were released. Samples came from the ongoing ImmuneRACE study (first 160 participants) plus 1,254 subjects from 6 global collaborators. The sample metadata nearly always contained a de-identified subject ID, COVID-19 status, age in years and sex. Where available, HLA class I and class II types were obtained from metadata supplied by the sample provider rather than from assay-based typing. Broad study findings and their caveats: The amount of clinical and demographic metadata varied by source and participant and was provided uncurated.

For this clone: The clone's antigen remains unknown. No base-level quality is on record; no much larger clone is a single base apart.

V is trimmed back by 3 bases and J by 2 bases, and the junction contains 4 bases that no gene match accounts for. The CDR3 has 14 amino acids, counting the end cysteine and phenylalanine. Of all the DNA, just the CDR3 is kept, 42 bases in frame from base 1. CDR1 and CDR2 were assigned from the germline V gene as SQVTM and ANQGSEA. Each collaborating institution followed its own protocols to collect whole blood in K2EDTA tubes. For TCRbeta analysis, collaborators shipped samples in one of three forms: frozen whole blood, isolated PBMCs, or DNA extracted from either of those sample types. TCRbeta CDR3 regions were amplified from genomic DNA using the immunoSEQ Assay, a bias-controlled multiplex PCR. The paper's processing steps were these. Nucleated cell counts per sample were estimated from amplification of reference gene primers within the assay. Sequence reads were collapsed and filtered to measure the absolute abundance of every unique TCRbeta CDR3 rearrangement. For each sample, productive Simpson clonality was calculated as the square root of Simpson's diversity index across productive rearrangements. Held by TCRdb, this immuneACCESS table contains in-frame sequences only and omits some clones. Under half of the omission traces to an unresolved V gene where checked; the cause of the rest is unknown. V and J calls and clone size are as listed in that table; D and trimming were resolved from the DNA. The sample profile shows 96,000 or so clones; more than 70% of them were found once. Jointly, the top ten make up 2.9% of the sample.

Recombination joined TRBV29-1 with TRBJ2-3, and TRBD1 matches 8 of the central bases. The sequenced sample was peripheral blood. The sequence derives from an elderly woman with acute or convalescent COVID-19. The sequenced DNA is TGCAGCGTTGACGGACAGGGAGACACAGATACGCAGTATTTT. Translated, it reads CSVDGQGDTDTQYF.